Shown below are 5 T cell receptor beta chains from a single sample sequenced in a study of blood T cell repertoires in COVID-19 (dated by TCRdb to 2020 to 2021). Library creation used the immunoSEQ multiplex PCR assay. TCRdb re-hosts the immuneACCESS table, in-frame sequences only. Its copies lack some clones; in the studies checked, an unresolved V gene accounts for under half of them, and the cause for the rest is not known. Within this sample are 370,000 or so clones, with about 90% of them counted one time only. Clones ranked in the top ten supply 1% to 1.5% of the sample. Source material: PBMCs or T cells enriched from blood (not recorded which). The receptors originated from a man aged 30 to 39 who had recovered from COVID-19.

The chain carries TRBV7-2 and TRBJ2-7, with D perhaps TRBD1 (5 bases). The CDR3 consists of 14 residues. The germline V gene encodes CDR1 SGHTA and CDR2 FQGNSA. Trimming left V 0 bases short and J 6 bases short, with 12 bases between. CDR3 sequence: CASSLARASSEQYF. The CDR3 nucleotides read TGTGCCAGCAGCTTAGCCAGGGCCTCGTCCGAGCAGTACTTC. Full variable domain (missing parts from reference TRBV7-2 and TRBJ2-7): GAGVSQSPSNKVTEKGKDVELRCDPISGHTALYWYRQSLGQGLEFLIYFQGNSAPDKSGLPSDRFSAERTGGSVSTLTIQRTQQEDSAVYLCASSLARASSEQYFGPGTRLTVT.

V usage is TRBV7-3 and J usage is TRBJ2-1; 8 nucleotides align to TRBD2. Germline V CDR1 and CDR2: SGHTA, FQGTGA. The CDR3 has 13 residues. V lost 5 bases to trimming and J lost 8 bases; unmatched junction nucleotides: 5. The DNA for the CDR3 is TGTGCCAGCAGCCCTAGTAGCGGGGATGAGCAGTTCTTC. It specifies CASSPSSGDEQFF. Combining the CDR3 with reference TRBV7-3 and TRBJ2-1 gives the whole variable domain GAGVSQTPSNKVTEKGKYVELRCDPISGHTALYWYRQSLGQGPEFLIYFQGTGAADDSGLPNDRFFAVRPEGSVSTLKIQRTERGDSAVYLCASSPSSGDEQFFGPGTRLTVL.

The chain has TRBV11-2 and TRBJ1-4, with D uncertain. The length of the CDR3 is 16 residues. The V end lost 5 bases, the J end lost 5 bases, and 18 bases lay between the germline ends. Germline V gene data show CDR1 as SGHAT and CDR2 as FQNNGV. The CDR3 spells CASSAYLLGRNEKLFF. Here the CDR3 DNA reads TGTGCCAGCAGCGCCTATCTTCTCGGCAGGAATGAAAAACTGTTTTTT.

The V and J genes are TRBV19 and TRBJ1-2; D may be TRBD1 (6 bases). The CDR3 runs to 13 residues. Germline CDR1 LNHDA, CDR2 SQIVND (reference sequence). V was shortened by 1 base and J by 7 bases, with 10 bases between the two germline ends. DNA for the CDR3: TGTGCCAGTAGTATAGGTGCAGGGGCTGGCTACACCTTC. Encoded protein: CASSIGAGAGYTF.

The genes are TRBV14 and TRBJ1-1, with a weak D call TRBD1 (5 bases). Per the germline V gene, CDR1 is SGHDN and CDR2 is FVKESK. This CDR3 has 14 amino acids. Trimming removed 4 bases at V and 6 bases at J, with 15 bases between. The CDR3 spells CASSPQARTAEAFF. CDR3 coding DNA: TGTGCCAGCAGCCCACAGGCGCGCACGGCTGAAGCTTTCTTT.